This is a list of T cell receptor beta chains from one sample in a study of blood T cell repertoires in COVID-19. Profiled with immunoSEQ multiplex PCR; TCRdb holds only in-frame clones, not every one. Seen here are 450,000 to 500,000 clones, approximately 83% observed once, and the top ten hold more than 3%. The sample comprised peripheral blood. Every receptor here comes from a human donor in a cohort sampled during active COVID-19. The CDR3 runs from the conserved cysteine through the conserved F or W. D genes are given only for firm matches. Not every row has a clone size; where given, it reads once, few, many or a size class.

TRBJ2-1,TRBV9,NA,NA,CASSALAHEQFF,TGTGCCAGCAGCGCACTAGCCCATGAGCAGTTCTTC
TRBJ2-1,TRBV5-1,NA,NA,CASSLEASSYNEQFF,TGCGCCAGCAGCTTGGAAGCGAGCTCCTACAATGAGCAGTTCTTC
TRBJ1-1,TRBV5-1,NA,NA,CASSLAAGAGNTEAFF,TGCGCCAGCAGCTTGGCCGCCGGAGCGGGGAACACTGAAGCTTTCTTT
TRBJ2-7,TRBV18,NA,few,CASSPQSEQYF,TGTGCCAGCTCACCTCAATCCGAGCAGTACTTC
TRBJ1-4,TRBV19,NA,NA,CASRPRQATNEKLFF,TGTGCCAGTAGGCCCCGACAGGCAACTAATGAAAAACTGTTTTTT
TRBJ2-7,TRBV15,NA,NA,CATSRRDTGYEQYF,TGTGCCACCAGCAGACGGGACACTGGCTACGAGCAGTACTTC
TRBJ2-1,TRBV28,NA,NA,CASSFRGVQNEQFF,TGTGCCAGCAGTTTCCGGGGAGTACAAAATGAGCAGTTCTTC
TRBJ1-3,TRBV6-5,NA,NA,CASSTRDTILTPIYF,TGTGCCAGCAGTACCCGGGACACTATCCTGACACCCATATATTTT
TRBJ2-2,TRBV6-6,NA,few,CASSYSPENTGELFF,TGTGCCAGCAGTTACTCGCCAGAGAACACCGGGGAGCTGTTTTTT
TRBJ2-3,TRBV6-5,NA,NA,CASSSRQGWDTQYF,TGTGCCAGCAGTTCGAGACAAGGATGGGATACGCAGTATTTT
TRBJ2-1,TRBV9,NA,NA,CASSALGRSGQFF,TGTGCCAGCAGCGCCCTCGGTCGGTCCGGGCAGTTCTTC
TRBJ2-3,TRBV21-1,NA,NA,CASSKDKQEDTDTQYF,TGTGCCAGCAGCAAAGATAAGCAGGAGGACACAGATACGCAGTATTTT
TRBJ2-7,TRBV3-1/TRBV3-2,NA,NA,CASSSITGNYEQYF,TGTGCCAGCAGCTCCATAACAGGGAACTACGAGCAGTACTTC
TRBJ1-1,TRBV2,NA,many,CASRLARGTEAFF,TGTGCCAGCAGACTCGCTAGAGGAACTGAAGCTTTCTTT
TRBJ1-2,TRBV29-1,TRBD1,NA,CSVDAGQSYYGYTF,TGCAGCGTTGATGCGGGACAGTCTTATTATGGCTACACCTTC
TRBJ2-7,TRBV27,TRBD2,NA,CASSLWGRVREQYF,TGTGCCAGCAGTTTATGGGGGAGGGTGCGCGAGCAGTACTTC
TRBJ1-5,TRBV6-1,TRBD1,few,CASSEAEYEEQGVAQPQHF,TGTGCCAGCAGTGAAGCCGAATACGAAGAACAGGGGGTGGCTCAGCCCCAGCATTTT
TRBJ2-2,TRBV7-3,NA,NA,CASSLLQNTGELFF,TGTGCCAGCAGCTTATTACAGAACACCGGGGAGCTGTTTTTT
TRBJ1-2,TRBV4-1,NA,NA,CASSHPGLYGYTF,TGCGCCAGCAGCCACCCGGGGTTATATGGCTACACCTTC
TRBJ2-7,TRBV5-4,TRBD1,once,CASSSTTGRSYEQYF,TGTGCCAGCAGTAGTACGACAGGGCGCTCCTACGAGCAGTACTTC
TRBJ1-1,TRBV9,NA,NA,CASSGGLDTEAFF,TGTGCCAGCAGCGGAGGGTTGGACACTGAAGCTTTCTTT
TRBJ2-1,TRBV5-1,TRBD2,NA,CASSLASGTYNEQFF,TGCGCCAGCAGCTTGGCTAGCGGAACCTACAATGAGCAGTTCTTC
TRBJ2-1,TRBV11-2,TRBD2,NA,CASSLGSGGEKIRNEQFF,TGTGCCAGCAGCTTAGGCTCGGGGGGAGAGAAGATTAGGAATGAGCAGTTCTTC
TRBJ1-2,TRBV4-1,NA,NA,CASSQDTGNPYGYTF,TGCGCCAGCAGCCAAGATACAGGGAATCCCTATGGCTACACCTTC
TRBJ1-5,TRBV19,NA,few,CASSITGRSNQPQHF,TGTGCCAGTAGTATAACAGGGCGGTCAAATCAGCCCCAGCATTTT
TRBJ2-7,TRBV6-5,NA,NA,CAGAKGYEQYF,TGTGCCGGCGCCAAGGGGTACGAGCAGTACTTC
TRBJ2-3,TRBV13,NA,NA,CASSLGRETDTQYF,TGTGCCAGCAGCTTAGGTCGGGAGACAGATACGCAGTATTTT
TRBJ2-7,TRBV28,NA,NA,CASSPLSTDGWLYEQYF,TGTGCCAGCAGCCCCTTATCCACTGACGGGTGGCTCTACGAGCAGTACTTC
TRBJ2-1,TRBV19,NA,NA,CASSRPGVYNEQFF,TGTGCCAGTAGCCGTCCAGGGGTCTACAATGAGCAGTTCTTC
TRBJ2-7,TRBV6-5,TRBD2,once,CASSYSTSVGYEQYF,TGTGCCAGCAGTTACTCGACTAGCGTAGGGTACGAGCAGTACTTC